This T cell receptor beta chain was obtained from a study of identical twins. Study outcomes and limitations: Cord blood beta clonotypes that were abundant carried fewer insertions, and memory repertoires showed no such trend. The models gave estimates that fell short of the out-of-frame TCR alpha sharing seen in monozygotic twins.

This clonotype was seen a handful of times. Its antigen is as yet unknown. The authors used template switching to add a universal primer site and gave cDNA unique molecular identifiers. TCRdb processed the 5' RACE reads anew with MiXCR; each CDR3 protein has one entry. Of some 590,000 distinct CDR3 sequences in the sample, approximately 10% were seen once. In addition, the sample was reused for a study of yellow fever vaccine responses in identical twins.

Material for sequencing was PBMCs. This TCR derives from a woman aged 18-29 years in good health.

The CDR3 region is CASSSWTGGEQFF. The CDR3 DNA is TGTGCCAGCAGTTCTTGGACAGGGGGCGAGCAGTTCTTC. This chain links TRBV27 with TRBJ2-1; 11 bases are shared with TRBD1. CDR1 is MNHEY and CDR2 is SMNVEV in the germline V gene (reference sequence). The CDR3 is 13 amino acids. After removal of 4 bases from V and 10 bases from J, the junction contained 3 bases not matched to a gene.